This record looks at one T cell receptor beta chain sequence and its context. Its cognate antigen is unknown. The CDR3 totals 15 residues. V dropped 0 bases and J dropped 6 bases, with 14 bases sitting between them. Germline V lookup: CDR1 SGHRS, CDR2 YFSETQ. The data are from a study of cytomegalovirus exposure and HLA in healthy donors. Study-level results: Reports credit the classifier with highly specific, highly sensitive diagnosis of cytomegalovirus status.

PCR involved 60 Vbeta and 13 Jbeta primers. Sequencing was performed with immunoSEQ multiplex PCR; in TCRdb, only in-frame clones are kept and a portion is missing. Of almost 200,000 clones listed, 70% to 80% are singletons. Input material: PBMCs. This chain uses TRBV5-1 with TRBJ2-3; D might be TRBD1 (6 bases). The sequence derives from a male donor in good health and CMV-seropositive. This chain's CDR3 is CASSLGQGIWDTQYF. Written as DNA, the CDR3 is TGCGCCAGCAGCTTGGGGCAGGGGATATGGGATACGCAGTATTTT.